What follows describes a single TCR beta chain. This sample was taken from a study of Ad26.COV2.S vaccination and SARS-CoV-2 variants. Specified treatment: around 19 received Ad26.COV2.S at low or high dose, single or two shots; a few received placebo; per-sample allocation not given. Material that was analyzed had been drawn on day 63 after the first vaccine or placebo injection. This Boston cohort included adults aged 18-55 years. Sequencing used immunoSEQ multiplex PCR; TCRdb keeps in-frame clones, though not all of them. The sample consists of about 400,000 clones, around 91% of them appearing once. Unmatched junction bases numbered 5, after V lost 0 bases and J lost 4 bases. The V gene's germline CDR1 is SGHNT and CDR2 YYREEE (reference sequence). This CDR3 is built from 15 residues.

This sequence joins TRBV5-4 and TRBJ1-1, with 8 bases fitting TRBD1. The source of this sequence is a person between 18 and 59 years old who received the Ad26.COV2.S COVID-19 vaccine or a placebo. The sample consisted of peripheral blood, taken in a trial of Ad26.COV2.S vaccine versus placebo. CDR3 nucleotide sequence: TGTGCCAGCAGCTTGGGGCAGGGGGCCGTCACTGAAGCTTTCTTT. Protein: CASSLGQGAVTEAFF. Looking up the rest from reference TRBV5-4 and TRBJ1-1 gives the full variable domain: ETGVTQSPTHLIKTRGQQVTLRCSSQSGHNTVSWYQQALGQGPQFIFQYYREEENGRGNFPPRFSGLQFPNYSSELNVNALELDDSALYLCASSLGQGAVTEAFFGQGTRLTVV.